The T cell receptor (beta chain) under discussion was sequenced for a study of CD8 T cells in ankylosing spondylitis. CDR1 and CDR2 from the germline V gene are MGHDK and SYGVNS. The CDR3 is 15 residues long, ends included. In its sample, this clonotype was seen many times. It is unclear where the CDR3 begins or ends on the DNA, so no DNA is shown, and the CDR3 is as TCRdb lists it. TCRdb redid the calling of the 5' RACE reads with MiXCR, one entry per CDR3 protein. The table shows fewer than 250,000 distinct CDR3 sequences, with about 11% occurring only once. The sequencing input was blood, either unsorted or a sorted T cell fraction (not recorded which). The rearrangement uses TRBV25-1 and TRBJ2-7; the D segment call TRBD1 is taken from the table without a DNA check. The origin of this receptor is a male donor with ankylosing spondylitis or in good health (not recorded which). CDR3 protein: CASSEYFGAGGEQYF.